This TCR beta chain was obtained from a study of T cell responses to AZD1222 COVID-19 vaccine. Study-level points and caveats: The peak T cell response came first, and repertoires were sampled only after it. Along spike, vaccine-associated CD4 TCRs were found throughout, with dominance at 160-218 and 743-854. Close to half of spike-specific TCRs reportedly recognize unmutated variant regions.

Measured with immunoSEQ multiplex PCR; TCRdb has only the in-frame clones, and not every one. This sample has about 150,000 clones, with 90% found just once. Turning to this clone: The antigen remains undetermined.

The V and J ends lost 6 bases and 3 bases, in that order; junction bases with no gene match: 4. This CDR3 is built from 14 residues. In germline, CDR1 is LNHDA, CDR2 SQIVND (reference sequence). The sequence derives from an adult who received the AZD1222 COVID-19 vaccine. Sequenced here: peripheral blood, sampled 28 days after the second AZD1222 dose. The chain links TRBV19 to TRBJ1-4; TRBD1 aligns across 7 bases. The CDR3 here is CASRGTASNEKLFF. In DNA form, the CDR3 reads TGTGCCAGTAGGGGGACAGCTTCTAATGAAAAACTGTTTTTT.